The source of this T cell receptor beta chain is a study of T cells in localized non-small cell lung cancer. The method was immunoSEQ multiplex PCR; TCRdb's version includes in-frame clones alone and lacks a portion of them. The sample includes tens of thousands of clones, almost 90% of them seen just once. Germline V gives CDR1 SNHLY, CDR2 FYNNEI. The CDR3 covers 13 residues. V lost 6 bases and J 8 bases, leaving 16 bases between the germline ends. This TCR was recovered from a woman aged 35-75 years with stage I lung adenocarcinoma. The sequences come from peripheral blood, collected before any cancer treatment. The chain couples TRBV2 to TRBJ1-2, with D maybe TRBD1 (6 bases). CDR3 in DNA: TGTGCCAGCAGGAATACAGGGAGCGCGGGCTACACCTTC. Its translation: CASRNTGSAGYTF. Together with reference TRBV2 and TRBJ1-2, the CDR3 gives the full variable domain: EPEVTQTPSHQVTQMGQEVILRCVPISNHLYFYWYRQILGQKVEFLVSFYNNEISEKSEIFDDQFSVERPDGSNFTLKIRSTKLEDSAMYFCASRNTGSAGYTFGSGTRLTVV.